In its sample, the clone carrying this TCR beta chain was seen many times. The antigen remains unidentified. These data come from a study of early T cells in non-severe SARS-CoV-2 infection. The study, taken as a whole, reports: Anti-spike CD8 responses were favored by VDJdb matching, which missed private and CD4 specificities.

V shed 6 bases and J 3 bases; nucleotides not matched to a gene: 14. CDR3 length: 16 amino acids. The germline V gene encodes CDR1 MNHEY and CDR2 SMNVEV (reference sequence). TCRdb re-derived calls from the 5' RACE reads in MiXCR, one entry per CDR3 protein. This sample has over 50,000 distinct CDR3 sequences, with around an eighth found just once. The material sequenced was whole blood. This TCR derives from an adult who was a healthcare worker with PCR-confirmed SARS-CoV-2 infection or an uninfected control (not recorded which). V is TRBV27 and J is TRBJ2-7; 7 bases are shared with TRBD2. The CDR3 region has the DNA TGTGCCAGCAGGCTCATAGCGGGTGGAAGTAGCTACGAGCAGTACTTC. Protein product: CASRLIAGGSSYEQYF.